This T cell receptor beta chain was recovered during a study of Tregs in tolerant kidney transplant recipients. Points from the study as a whole: Activated donor B cell expansion appeared to reveal the most relevant donor-specific TCRbeta repertoire. Findings come from small patient numbers and require larger validation.

For this clone: Its specificity is unknown.

This CDR3 region has 14 residues. Method: immunoSEQ multiplex PCR; TCRdb's copy keeps in-frame clones and lacks some. The sample holds some 110,000 clones, 92% seen once. This TCR was sampled from a human donor in good health. The chain is built from TRBV1 and TRBJ1-1; the table's D call of TRBD1 was not tested on the DNA. TRBV1 is a known pseudogene. Sequenced input: CD4+ T cells from blood. The CDR3 DNA follows: TGCACCAGCAGCCCCCGAATGGAGGGACAGGAGACTTTCTTT. Protein product: CTSSPRMEGQETFF.